This T cell receptor (beta chain) was sequenced during a study of blood T cell repertoires in COVID-19. Study-level information: Sources were T cells, B-cell-depleted T cells, or PBMCs; the material itself was cDNA or gDNA.

V lost 1 base to trimming and J lost 5 bases, with 17 bases between them. The CDR3 is made up of 17 amino acids. Germline loops: CDR1 MGHRA, CDR2 YSYEKL. In the authors' workflow: Amplifying reference gene primers gave estimates of nucleated cell counts. The assay was immunoSEQ multiplex PCR, and TCRdb's table has in-frame clones only and misses some. For V, J and clone size, that table is used; D and trimming come from the DNA. The sample gives some 16,000 clones, just over 85% of which show up once; about 17% is in the top ten. The chain carries TRBV4-1 and TRBJ2-2; a possible D gene is TRBD2 (5 bases). This TCR came from a human donor with active COVID-19. The donor label of this sample is uncertain. Sequencing was done on a sample of peripheral blood. The CDR3 coding sequence is TGCGCCAGCAGCCAAGTTCCGGACTTCCGAACGACCGGGGAGCTGTTTTTT. It translates to CASSQVPDFRTTGELFF.